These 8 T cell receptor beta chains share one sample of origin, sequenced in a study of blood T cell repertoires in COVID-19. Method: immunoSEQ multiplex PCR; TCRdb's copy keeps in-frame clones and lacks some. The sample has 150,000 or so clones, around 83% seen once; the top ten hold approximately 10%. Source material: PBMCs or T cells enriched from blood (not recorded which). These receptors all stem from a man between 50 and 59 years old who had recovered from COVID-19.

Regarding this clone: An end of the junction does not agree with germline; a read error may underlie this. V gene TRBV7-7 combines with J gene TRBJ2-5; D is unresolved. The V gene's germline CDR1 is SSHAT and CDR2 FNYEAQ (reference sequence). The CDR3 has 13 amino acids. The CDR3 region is CASSFRVQETQYF. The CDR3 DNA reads TGTGCTAGCAGCTTTCGGGTACAAGAGACCCAGTACTTC.

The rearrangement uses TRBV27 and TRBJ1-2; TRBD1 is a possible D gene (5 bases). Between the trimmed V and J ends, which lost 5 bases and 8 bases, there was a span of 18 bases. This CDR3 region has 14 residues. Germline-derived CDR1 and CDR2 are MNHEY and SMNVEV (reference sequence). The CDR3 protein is CASSLMGEGEGYTF. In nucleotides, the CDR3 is TGTGCCAGCAGTCTAATGGGGGAGGGCGAGGGCTACACCTTC.

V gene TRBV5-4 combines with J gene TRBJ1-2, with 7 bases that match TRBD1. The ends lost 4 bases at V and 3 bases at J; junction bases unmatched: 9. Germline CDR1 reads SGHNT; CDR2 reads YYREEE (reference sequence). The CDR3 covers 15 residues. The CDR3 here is CASSPRGGSDYGYTF. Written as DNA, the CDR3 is TGTGCCAGCAGCCCCCGAGGGGGCAGCGACTATGGCTACACCTTC. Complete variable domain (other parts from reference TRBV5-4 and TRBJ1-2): ETGVTQSPTHLIKTRGQQVTLRCSSQSGHNTVSWYQQALGQGPQFIFQYYREEENGRGNFPPRFSGLQFPNYSSELNVNALELDDSALYLCASSPRGGSDYGYTFGSGTRLTVV.

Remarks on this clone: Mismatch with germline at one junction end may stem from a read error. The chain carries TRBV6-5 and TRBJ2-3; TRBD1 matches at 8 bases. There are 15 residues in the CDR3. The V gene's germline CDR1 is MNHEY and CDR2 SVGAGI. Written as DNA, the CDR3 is TGTGCCGGCAGTTACGACAGGGGATGGGAAGATACGCAGTATTTT. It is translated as CAGSYDRGWEDTQYF.

DNA of the CDR3: TGTGCCAGCAGCCTGTCCCTCTACAATGAGCAGTTCTTC. Translation gives CASSLSLYNEQFF. The chain joins TRBV5-4 to TRBJ2-1; no definite D call. The CDR3 covers 13 residues. The ends were cut back, 4 bases at V and 3 bases at J, with 8 bases in the middle. Germline CDR1 and CDR2: SGHNT and YYREEE (reference sequence).

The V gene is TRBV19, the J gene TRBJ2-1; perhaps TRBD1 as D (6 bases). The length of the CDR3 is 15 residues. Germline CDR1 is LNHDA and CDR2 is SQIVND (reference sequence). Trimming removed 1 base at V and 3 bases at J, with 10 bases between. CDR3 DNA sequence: TGTGCCAGTAGTATAGGGGGGACACTCTACAATGAGCAGTTCTTC. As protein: CASSIGGTLYNEQFF.

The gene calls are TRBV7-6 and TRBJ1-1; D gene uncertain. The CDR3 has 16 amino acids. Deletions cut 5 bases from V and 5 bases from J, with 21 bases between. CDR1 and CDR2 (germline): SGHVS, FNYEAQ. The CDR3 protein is CASSRRKAQEGTEAFF. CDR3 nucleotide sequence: TGTGCCAGCAGCCGAAGGAAAGCCCAAGAGGGAACTGAAGCTTTCTTT. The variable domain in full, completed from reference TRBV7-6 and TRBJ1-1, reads GAGVSQSPRYKVTKRGQDVALRCDPISGHVSLYWYRQALGQGPEFLTYFNYEAQQDKSGLPNDRFSAERPEGSISTLTIQRTEQRDSAMYRCASSRRKAQEGTEAFFGQGTRLTVV.

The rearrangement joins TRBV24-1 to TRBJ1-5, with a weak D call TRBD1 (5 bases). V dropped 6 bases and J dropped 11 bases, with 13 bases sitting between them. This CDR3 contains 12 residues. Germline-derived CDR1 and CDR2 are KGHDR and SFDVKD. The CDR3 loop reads CATSLGPGAQHF. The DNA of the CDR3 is TGTGCCACCAGTCTGGGGCCGGGGGCCCAGCATTTT.